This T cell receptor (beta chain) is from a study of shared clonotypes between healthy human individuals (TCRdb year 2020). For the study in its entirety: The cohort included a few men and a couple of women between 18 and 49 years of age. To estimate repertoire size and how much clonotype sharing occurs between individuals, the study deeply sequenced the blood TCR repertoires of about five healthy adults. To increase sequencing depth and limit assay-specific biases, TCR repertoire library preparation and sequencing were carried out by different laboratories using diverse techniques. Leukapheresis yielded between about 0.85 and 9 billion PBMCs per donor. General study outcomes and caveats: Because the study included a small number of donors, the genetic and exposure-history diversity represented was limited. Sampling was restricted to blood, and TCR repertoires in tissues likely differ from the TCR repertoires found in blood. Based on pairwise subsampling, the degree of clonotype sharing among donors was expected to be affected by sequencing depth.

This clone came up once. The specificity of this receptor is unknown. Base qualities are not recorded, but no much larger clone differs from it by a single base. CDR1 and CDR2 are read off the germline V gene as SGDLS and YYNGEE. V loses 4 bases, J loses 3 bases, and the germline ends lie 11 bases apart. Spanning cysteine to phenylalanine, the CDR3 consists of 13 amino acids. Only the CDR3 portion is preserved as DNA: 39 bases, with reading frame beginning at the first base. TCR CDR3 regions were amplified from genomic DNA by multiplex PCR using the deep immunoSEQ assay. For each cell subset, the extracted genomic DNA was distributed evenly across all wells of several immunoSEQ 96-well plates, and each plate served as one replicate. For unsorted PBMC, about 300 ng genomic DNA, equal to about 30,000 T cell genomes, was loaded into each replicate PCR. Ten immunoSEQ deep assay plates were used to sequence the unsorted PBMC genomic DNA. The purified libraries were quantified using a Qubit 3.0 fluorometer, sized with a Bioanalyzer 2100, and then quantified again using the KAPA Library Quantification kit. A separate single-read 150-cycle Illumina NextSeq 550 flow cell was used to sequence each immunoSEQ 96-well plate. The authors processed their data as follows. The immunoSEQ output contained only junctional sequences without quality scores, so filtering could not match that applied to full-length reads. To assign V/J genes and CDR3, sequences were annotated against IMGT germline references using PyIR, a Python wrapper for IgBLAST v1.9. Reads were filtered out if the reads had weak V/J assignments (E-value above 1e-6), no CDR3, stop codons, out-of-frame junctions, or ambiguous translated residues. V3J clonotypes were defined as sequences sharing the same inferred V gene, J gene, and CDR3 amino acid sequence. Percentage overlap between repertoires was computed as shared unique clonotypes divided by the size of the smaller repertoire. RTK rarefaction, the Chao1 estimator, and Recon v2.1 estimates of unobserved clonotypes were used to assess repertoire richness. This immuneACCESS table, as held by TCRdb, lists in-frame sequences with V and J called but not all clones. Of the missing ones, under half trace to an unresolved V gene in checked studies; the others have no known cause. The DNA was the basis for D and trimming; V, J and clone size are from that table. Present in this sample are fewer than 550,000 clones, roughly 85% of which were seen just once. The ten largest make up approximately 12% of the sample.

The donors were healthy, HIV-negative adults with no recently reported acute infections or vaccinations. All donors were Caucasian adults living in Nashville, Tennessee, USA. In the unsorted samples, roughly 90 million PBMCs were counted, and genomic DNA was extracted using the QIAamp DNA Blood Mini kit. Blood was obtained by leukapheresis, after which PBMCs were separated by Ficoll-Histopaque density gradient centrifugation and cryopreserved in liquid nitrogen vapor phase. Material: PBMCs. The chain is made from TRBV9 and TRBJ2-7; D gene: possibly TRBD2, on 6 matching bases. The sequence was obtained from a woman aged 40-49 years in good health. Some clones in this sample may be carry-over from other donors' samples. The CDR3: CASSRQGGYEQYF. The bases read TGTGCCAGCAGCCGGCAGGGAGGCTACGAGCAGTACTTC.